The 15 T cell receptor beta chains listed next were all sequenced from one sample in a study of blood T cell repertoires in COVID-19. Measured with immunoSEQ multiplex PCR; TCRdb has only the in-frame clones, and not every one. The table shows 140,000 to 150,000 clones, with roughly 76% occurring only once. The sequenced material came from peripheral blood. These receptors were obtained from a human donor with acute or convalescent COVID-19. The donor label of this sample is uncertain.

The rearrangement uses TRBV7-9 and TRBJ2-5; 11 positions match TRBD2. CDR1 SEHNR and CDR2 FQNEAQ come from the germline V gene (reference sequence). Trimming at V came to 4 bases and at J to 1 base, leaving 5 bases not matched to a gene. The CDR3 loop spans 16 amino acids. CDR3 nucleotide sequence: TGTGCCAGCAGCTCCCGACTAGCGGGGCCCCAAGAGACCCAGTACTTC. Translated, it gives CASSSRLAGPQETQYF.

The chain uses TRBV7-9 and TRBJ1-4; D is perhaps TRBD1 (5 bases). The CDR3 loop spans 16 amino acids. The V gene lost 4 bases and the J gene lost 5 bases, with 17 bases spanning the gap. Germline-derived CDR1 and CDR2 are SEHNR and FQNEAQ (reference sequence). The CDR3 sequence: CASSSDLGGVNEKLFF. The CDR3 region has the DNA TGTGCCAGCAGCTCTGATTTAGGAGGGGTAAATGAAAAACTGTTTTTT.

This clone was counted many times. The chain carries TRBV14 and TRBJ2-1, with 8 nucleotides matching TRBD2. Germline values: CDR1 SGHDN, CDR2 FVKESK. The CDR3 is 16 amino acids. J lost 8 bases, V lost 0 bases, and 9 bases had no gene match. The CDR3 region has the DNA TGTGCCAGCAGCCAAGAAATCGGACTAGCTCGCGATGAGCAGTTCTTC. It is translated as CASSQEIGLARDEQFF.

The rearrangement uses TRBV19 and TRBJ1-3; D might be TRBD1 (5 bases). The germline V and J ends were trimmed by 5 bases and 11 bases, with 19 bases remaining between them. The CDR3 spans 14 residues. Germline V lookup: CDR1 LNHDA, CDR2 SQIVND (reference sequence). The CDR3 loop reads CASSSGQGPLPIYF. CDR3 nucleotides: TGTGCCAGTAGTTCCGGCCAGGGTCCCTTGCCCATATATTTT.

The chain uses TRBV7-9 and TRBJ1-2; D is perhaps TRBD1 (5 bases). Germline V lookup: CDR1 SEHNR, CDR2 FQNEAQ (reference sequence). V was cut by 4 bases and J by 8 bases, with 14 bases left in between. The CDR3 has 13 amino acids. CDR3 sequence: CASSSTDNRGYTF. The DNA for the CDR3 is TGTGCCAGCAGCTCAACCGACAACAGGGGCTACACCTTC.

Of note for this clone: The same CDR3 can be traced to other DNA sequences in this sample. The gene calls are TRBV11-3 and TRBJ2-7, with a tentative D call TRBD1 (6 bases). The germline V and J ends were trimmed by 2 bases and 1 base, with 12 bases remaining between them. CDR1 is SGHNT, CDR2 YENEEA, per germline. This CDR3 is 15 amino acids long. CDR3 DNA: TGTGCCAGCAGCTTAAGGGGTACAGGGTCCTACGAGCAGTACTTC. It translates to CASSLRGTGSYEQYF. Using reference TRBV11-3 and TRBJ2-7 for the parts outside the CDR3, the full variable domain is EAGVVQSPRYKIIEKKQPVAFWCNPISGHNTLYWYLQNLGQGPELLIRYENEEAVDDSQLPKDRFSAERLKGVDSTLKIQPAELGDSAVYLCASSLRGTGSYEQYFGPGTRLTVT.

V gene TRBV7-9 combines with J gene TRBJ1-2, with 8 positions matching TRBD1. Trimming cost V 5 bases and J 0 bases; bases outside gene matches: 5. The germline gives CDR1 SEHNR, CDR2 FQNEAQ (reference sequence). The CDR3 has 15 residues. The CDR3 region has the DNA TGTGCCAGCAGCCCAGGACAGGGAGCTAACTATGGCTACACCTTC. Translated: CASSPGQGANYGYTF.

This chain uses TRBV7-9 with TRBJ1-6; D is ambiguous. The CDR3 covers 13 residues. Germline V gene sequence: CDR1 SEHNR, CDR2 FQNEAQ (reference sequence). V gave up 2 bases and J gave up 9 bases, with 8 bases separating them. The CDR3 protein is CASSLMGLSPLHF. The CDR3 nucleotides are TGTGCCAGCAGCTTAATGGGCCTTTCACCCCTCCACTTT. The whole variable domain, filled in from reference TRBV7-9 and TRBJ1-6, reads DTGVSQNPRHKITKRGQNVTFRCDPISEHNRLYWYRQTLGQGPEFLTYFQNEAQLEKSRLLSDRFSAERPKGSFSTLEIQRTEQGDSAMYLCASSLMGLSPLHFGNGTRLTVT.

J is TRBJ2-5 and V is TRBV24-1, with 7 bases fitting TRBD2. The CDR3 covers 13 residues. The germline CDR1 and CDR2 sequences are KGHDR and SFDVKD. With 8 bases clipped from V and 3 bases from J, the junction kept 5 bases outside the gene matches. This CDR3 reads CATKGRAEETQYF. The DNA of the CDR3 is TGTGCCACCAAAGGGAGGGCAGAAGAGACCCAGTACTTC.

The J gene is TRBJ2-4, the V gene TRBV30; 12 bases agree with TRBD2. Germline V gene sequence: CDR1 GTSNPN, CDR2 SVGIG (reference sequence). Trimming took 2 bases from V and 0 from J; bases not matched to a gene: 5. CDR3 length equals 17 residues. The CDR3: CAWSHGLAGLAKNIQYF. The CDR3 nucleotides read TGTGCCTGGAGTCATGGACTAGCGGGGCTAGCCAAAAACATTCAGTACTTC.

The chain couples TRBV2 to TRBJ1-2, with D maybe TRBD1 (5 bases). Trimming took 1 base from V and 8 from J, leaving 11 bases between them. The germline V gene has CDR1 SNHLY and CDR2 FYNNEI. This CDR3 has 13 residues. The CDR3 nucleotides are TGTGCCAGCAGTGAAGGGGGCCTGTGGGGCTACACCTTC. Its protein is CASSEGGLWGYTF.

The V and J genes are TRBV12-3 or TRBV12-4 and TRBJ2-7; possibly TRBD2 for D (6 bases). The CDR3 has 13 residues. The V gene lost 8 bases and the J gene lost 5 bases, with 16 bases spanning the gap. CDR3 in DNA: TGTGCCAGCGGCTCCGCTCGCGGGAACGAGCAGTACTTC. Protein: CASGSARGNEQYF.

This clone was seen a handful of times. The chain combines TRBV11-3 with TRBJ2-2, with TRBD1 matching over 8 bases. Losses at the gene ends were 0 bases for V and 3 bases for J; bases not matched to a gene: 3. CDR1 is SGHNT, CDR2 YENEEA, per germline. The CDR3 length is 16 residues. CDR3 protein: CASSLEGQDYTGELFF. The CDR3 DNA follows: TGTGCCAGCAGCTTAGAGGGACAGGACTACACCGGGGAGCTGTTTTTT.

The genes are TRBV11-2 and TRBJ2-1, with 7 bases lining up with TRBD2. CDR1 and CDR2 (germline): SGHAT, FQNNGV. J was trimmed by 7 bases and V by 3 bases; bases with no gene match: 3. The CDR3 is 13 amino acids. The CDR3 sequence: CASSFGGGNEQFF. The CDR3 DNA reads as TGTGCCAGCAGCTTTGGCGGGGGAAATGAGCAGTTCTTC.

This sequence joins TRBV4-1 and TRBJ2-7, with 7 bases that match TRBD1. This CDR3 region has 16 residues. Germline CDR1 and CDR2: MGHRA and YSYEKL. J gave up 2 bases and V 2 bases, and 9 bases lay outside the gene matches. The chain's CDR3 is CASSQFFRDSAYEQYV. The CDR3 DNA reads as TGCGCCAGCAGCCAATTCTTCCGGGACAGCGCCTACGAGCAGTACGTC.